The present TCR beta chain was sequenced within a study of blood T cell repertoires in COVID-19. Study information: Material from acute and convalescent COVID-19 was sourced from the United States, Italy and Spain. PBMCs, B-cell-depleted T cells, or T cells provided the cDNA or gDNA that made up the material.

This CDR3 contains 18 residues. V lost 7 bases and J lost 1, with 25 bases in between. Germline V CDR1 and CDR2: MDHEN, SYDVKM. As handled by the study authors: By means of reference gene primer amplification, nucleated cell counts were estimated. The repertoire was sequenced with immunoSEQ multiplex PCR; TCRdb's copy has only in-frame clones and lacks some. V and J calls and clone size are given by that table; D and trimming were obtained from the DNA. Of approximately 100,000 clones listed, 75% to 85% are singletons. The chain combines TRBV28 with TRBJ1-1; possible D gene TRBD1, 6 bases. Sequencing input: peripheral blood. The receptor comes from a man aged 55 to 70 with acute or convalescent COVID-19. CDR3 residues: CASITGSAGTLSNTEAFF. The CDR3 DNA is TGTGCCAGCATTACGGGCAGCGCCGGGACACTATCGAACACTGAAGCTTTCTTT.